The clone carrying this T cell receptor beta chain was observed many times. V dropped 4 bases and J dropped 9 bases, with 10 bases sitting between them. CDR1 and CDR2 from the germline V gene are SGHRS and YFSETQ. CDR3 length: 11 amino acids. The sample belongs to a study of neurological immune-mediated disorders. TCRdb redid the calling of the 5' RACE reads with MiXCR, one entry per CDR3 protein. Of 11,000 to 15,000 distinct CDR3 sequences listed, less than 11% are singletons. This TCR was sampled from a woman between 40 and 55 years old in good health. Sequenced input: PBMCs. The rearrangement links TRBV5-1 to TRBJ1-1; the D is unclear. The CDR3 here is CASSRGEKAFF. The CDR3 bases are TGCGCCAGCAGCCGGGGAGAAAAAGCTTTCTTT.